This record looks at one T cell receptor beta chain sequence and its context. The data originate from a study of technical replicates of blood from a few donors. Sequenced by immunoSEQ multiplex PCR; TCRdb stores in-frame clones only, minus some. The sample comprises some 79,000 clones, 75% to 95% of which are singletons, and 0.3% to 0.5% rests with the top ten. The CDR3 covers 15 residues. Germline CDR1 SGHAT, CDR2 FQNNGV. Trimming took off 0 bases at V and 0 bases at J, with 6 bases between the two ends. The chain is built from TRBV11-2 and TRBJ2-1; D may be TRBD2 (5 bases). The TCR comes from a human donor in good health. Some clones in this sample may be carry-over from other donors' samples. Sequencing was carried out using T cells isolated from PBMCs. DNA for the CDR3: TGTGCCAGCAGCTTAGAAGGGAGCTCCTACAATGAGCAGTTCTTC. Amino acids: CASSLEGSSYNEQFF.